Listed below are T cell receptor beta chains from one sample, sequenced in a study of identical twins. TCRdb used MiXCR to reprocess the 5' RACE reads, holding one entry per CDR3 protein. The data show fewer than 500,000 distinct CDR3 sequences, 14% seen once. These sequences were also reported in another study, on yellow fever vaccine responses in identical twins.

Sequenced: CD4+ T cells sorted from blood. These receptors were collected from a woman between 18 and 30 years old in good health. Both conserved end residues are part of each CDR3. The D gene is left open where the match is weak. A row's size may be missing; if present it is once, few, many or a size class.

once,TRBV4-3,TRBJ2-2,.,TGCGCCAGCAGCCAAGGGGCTAGCGAGAACACCGGGGAGCTGTTTTTT,CASSQGASENTGELFF
few,TRBV27,TRBJ2-6,TRBD1,TGTGCCAGCAGTTTGACAGGGAGCTCTGGGGCCAACGTCCTGACTTTC,CASSLTGSSGANVLTF
.,TRBV11-1,TRBJ2-7,.,TGTGCCACCGAGCTCTTAGGGGAGCCTGGGTCGTCCTACGAGCAGTACTTC,CATELLGEPGSSYEQYF
few,TRBV7-2,TRBJ2-3,.,TGTGCCAGCAATAACAGGGCGGCAGATACGCAGTATTTT,CASNNRAADTQYF
.,TRBV5-1,TRBJ2-7,.,TGCGCCAGCAGCCGCGGGGCAGGGGACTCCTACGAGCAGTACTTC,CASSRGAGDSYEQYF
.,TRBV7-2,TRBJ2-5,TRBD1,TGTGCCAGCAGCCCTAGGACAGGCTTTCAAGAGACCCAGTACTTC,CASSPRTGFQETQYF
few,TRBV4-1,TRBJ2-1,.,TGCGCCAGCAGCGAGACCACTCGACACTCTACAGATGAGCAGTTCTTC,CASSETTRHSTDEQFF
.,TRBV6-1,TRBJ2-3,.,TGTGCCAGCGCTACCCATCAGCGGAGCACAGATACGCAGTATTTT,CASATHQRSTDTQYF
many,TRBV5-5,TRBJ1-2,.,TGTGCCAGCAGCTTGGCCAGTGGTGCTGGCTACACCTTC,CASSLASGAGYTF
few,TRBV20-1,TRBJ2-3,TRBD2,TGCAGTGCTAGAGATCGTTTGCGGGGGGGGCGCACAGATACGCAGTATTTT,CSARDRLRGGRTDTQYF
few,TRBV11-2,TRBJ2-5,TRBD2,TGTGCCAGCAGCAACCTAGCGGGGGGTTATGAGACCCAGTACTTC,CASSNLAGGYETQYF
many,TRBV12-3/TRBV12-4,TRBJ1-5,TRBD1,TGTGCCAGCAGTTTAAATCGAAAGGGGGCTGGTCAGCCCCAGCATTTT,CASSLNRKGAGQPQHF
many,TRBV11-2,TRBJ2-7,TRBD1,TGTGCCAGCAGCCAGACAGGGGTCGAGCAGTACTTC,CASSQTGVEQYF
few,TRBV4-1,TRBJ1-2,.,TGCGCCAGCAGCCAAGCTGGTAGGGGCCGATCTAACTATGGCTACACCTTC,CASSQAGRGRSNYGYTF
.,TRBV15,TRBJ2-1,.,TGTGCCACCAGCAGTAGACAGTCAGACAATGAGCAGTTCTTC,CATSSRQSDNEQFF
.,TRBV10-3,TRBJ2-7,TRBD2,TGTGCCACTGGAGAGGGAGGGACCTACGAGCAGTACTTC,CATGEGGTYEQYF
.,TRBV15,TRBJ2-7,TRBD1,TGTGCCACCAGCAGAGAGGCCCCGGGACAGGGATACGAGCAGTACTTC,CATSREAPGQGYEQYF
.,TRBV6-5,TRBJ2-5,.,TGTGCCAGCAGGAGAGGAGAGACCCAGTACTTC,CASRRGETQYF
few,TRBV18,TRBJ2-2,TRBD1,TGTGCCAGCTCACCAATGGGACAGGGAAGCCAAACGACCGGGGAGCTGTTTTTT,CASSPMGQGSQTTGELFF
few,TRBV20-1,TRBJ1-6,.,TGCAGTGCTAGAGATCCCCCGTTAGGGAATTCACCCCTCCACTTT,CSARDPPLGNSPLHF
medium-sized,TRBV27,TRBJ1-2,.,TGTGCCAGCAGTTTGGAAGGGAACTATGGCTACACCTTC,CASSLEGNYGYTF
few,TRBV5-1,TRBJ2-7,.,TGCGCCAGCAGCTTGCGGCAGGGGACCTTCTTGGGTGAGCAGTACTTC,CASSLRQGTFLGEQYF
many,TRBV7-9,TRBJ1-5,.,TGTGCCAGCAGCTTAGTTGATCAGCCCCAGCATTTT,CASSLVDQPQHF
.,TRBV20-1,TRBJ2-7,.,TGCAGTGCTAGGTCTCCGAATAGTACTACGAGCCAGTACTTC,CSARSPNSTTSQYF
.,TRBV12-3/TRBV12-4,TRBJ2-1,.,TGTGCCAGCAGTTACCGGGGTGGAGACAATGAGCAGTTCTTC,CASSYRGGDNEQFF
many,TRBV7-2,TRBJ1-3,TRBD1,TGTGCCAGCAGCTTCGGGACAGGGTCTGGAAACACCATATATTTT,CASSFGTGSGNTIYF
many,TRBV28,TRBJ2-7,TRBD1,TGTGCCAGCAGGAAGACAGGGGGCTTCTACGAGCAGTACTTC,CASRKTGGFYEQYF
few,TRBV20-1,TRBJ2-1,TRBD1,TGCAGTGCTACTACCGGGACAGGGGCTTCTGAGCAGTTCTTC,CSATTGTGASEQFF
.,TRBV6-5,TRBJ2-1,.,TGTGCCAGCAGTTACACCGGGACCCGGGTAGTTGCTCGACACAATGAGCAGTTCTTC,CASSYTGTRVVARHNEQFF
.,TRBV29-1,TRBJ1-5,.,TGCAGCGTTGAGCTTGGCTCTGGGCAGCCCCAGCATTTT,CSVELGSGQPQHF
.,TRBV6-2/TRBV6-3,TRBJ2-4,.,TGTGCCAGCAGCTCCATATACCGGGACGGTAGCCTAGCCAAAAACATTCAGTACTTC,CASSSIYRDGSLAKNIQYF
.,TRBV14,TRBJ2-7,.,TGTGCCAGCAGCCTACAGGGCCACGAGCAGTACTTC,CASSLQGHEQYF
few,TRBV12-3/TRBV12-4,TRBJ1-2,TRBD1,TGTGCCAGCAGTTTCCGGACAGGGGGTAGTGGCTACACCTTC,CASSFRTGGSGYTF
few,TRBV20-1,TRBJ1-5,.,TGCAGTGCAAACCGGGACCAGAATCAGCCCCAGCATTTT,CSANRDQNQPQHF
few,TRBV25-1,TRBJ2-3,.,TGTGCCAGCAGTGAATTACGGAGCACAGATACGCAGTATTTT,CASSELRSTDTQYF
.,TRBV7-8,TRBJ2-4,.,TGTGCCAGCAGCCCACGGGAAGGGTATCAAAACATTCAGTACTTC,CASSPREGYQNIQYF
.,TRBV6-1,TRBJ2-2,.,TGTGCCAGCACGGAATTGGGCCACGGGGAGCTGTTTTTT,CASTELGHGELFF
.,TRBV5-1,TRBJ2-1,TRBD1,TGCGCCAGCAGCCCGCGGACAGGGGGGGGCAATGAGCAGTTCTTC,CASSPRTGGGNEQFF
few,TRBV5-1,TRBJ2-3,.,TGCGCCAGCAGCTTGGTGGTCGGAGCTAGCACAGATACGCAGTATTTT,CASSLVVGASTDTQYF
many,TRBV12-3/TRBV12-4,TRBJ2-1,.,TGTGCCAGTTCCCGGGCCGCCCCTGAGCAGTTCTTC,CASSRAAPEQFF
.,TRBV27,TRBJ1-6,.,TGTGCCAGCAGTCCTCGGCAGGGCTGGAATTCACCCCTCCACTTT,CASSPRQGWNSPLHF
few,TRBV7-6,TRBJ2-2,TRBD2,TGTGCCAGCAGCCAGAAAGCGGGGATGGGTTCCGGGGAGCTGTTTTTT,CASSQKAGMGSGELFF
few,TRBV4-3,TRBJ2-7,.,TGCGCCAGCAGCCAAGGAAACAGAGGTATTTCCTACGAGCAGTACTTC,CASSQGNRGISYEQYF
.,TRBV20-1,TRBJ2-3,.,TGCAGTGCTAAAGTCGGGACGGTACTTAGCACAGATACGCAGTATTTT,CSAKVGTVLSTDTQYF
.,TRBV27,TRBJ2-3,TRBD2,TGTGCCAGCAGTTTACCCGGGACTAGCGGGAGGGGACGGCCTAGCACAGATACGCAGTATTTT,CASSLPGTSGRGRPSTDTQYF
.,TRBV6-5,TRBJ2-6,.,TGTGCCAGCAGTTACTTGTCGACAGGGACTGTCTCTGGGGCCAACGTCCTGACTTTC,CASSYLSTGTVSGANVLTF
.,TRBV15,TRBJ1-4,.,TGTGCCACCAGCAGAGAGGTGACAACTAATGAAAAACTGTTTTTT,CATSREVTTNEKLFF
few,TRBV20-1,TRBJ2-1,TRBD2,TGCAGTGCTCCTCTCGCGGGAGCCTACAATGAGCAGTTCTTC,CSAPLAGAYNEQFF
.,TRBV6-1,TRBJ2-3,TRBD2,TGTGCCAGCAGGAGAACTAGCGGGAGCCTAGATACGCAGTATTTT,CASRRTSGSLDTQYF
few,TRBV9,TRBJ2-2,TRBD1,TGTGCCAGCAGCGTAGGACAGGGGCCGAACACCGGGGAGCTGTTTTTT,CASSVGQGPNTGELFF
many,TRBV7-2,TRBJ1-2,TRBD1,TGTGCCAGCAGCTTAAACAGGGGGTCTAACTATGGCTACACCTTC,CASSLNRGSNYGYTF
many,TRBV28,TRBJ2-5,.,TGTGCCAGCAGTCTGGGGTATCGGGAGACCCAGTACTTC,CASSLGYRETQYF
few,TRBV20-1,TRBJ2-5,.,TGCAGTGCTAGTGCTGTGACCCAGTACTTC,CSASAVTQYF
.,TRBV7-4,TRBJ2-7,TRBD2,TGTGCCAGCAGCCTTAGCGGGGGGGCCTCCCCCGAGCAGTACTTC,CASSLSGGASPEQYF
few,TRBV20-1,TRBJ2-5,.,TGCAGTGCTAGACCCTGGGGTGGGGGAGAGACCCAGTACTTC,CSARPWGGGETQYF
few,TRBV29-1,TRBJ1-2,.,TGCAGCGCCACGGGAGGGCTCTCTGGCTACACCTTC,CSATGGLSGYTF
few,TRBV3-1,TRBJ2-1,TRBD2,TGTGCCAGCAGCCAGATCCCGGGGACTAGCGGGAGAAATGAGCAGTTCTTC,CASSQIPGTSGRNEQFF